These T cell receptor beta chains were read from a single sample in a study of cytomegalovirus exposure and HLA in healthy donors. Clones were read by immunoSEQ multiplex PCR, and TCRdb kept only the in-frame ones, dropping some. The sample carries 100,000 to 150,000 clones, around four fifths recorded once. The sample was PBMCs. These receptors originate from a boy under 18 in good health and CMV-seronegative. The CDR3 runs from the conserved cysteine through the conserved F or W. Each record gives: V gene, clone size, J gene, D gene, CDR3 DNA, CDR3 protein. A D gene is named only where the DNA matches it firmly. Rows may omit the clone size; those that give it use once, few, many or a size class.

TRBV7-9	.	TRBJ2-7	.	TGTGCCAGCAGCCAAGGACTCTTTTCCCGCGAGCAGTACTTC	CASSQGLFSREQYF
TRBV6-1	.	TRBJ2-3	TRBD2	TGTGCCAGCAGCCAGGGACTAGCATTAGATACGCAGTATTTT	CASSQGLALDTQYF
TRBV5-1	.	TRBJ2-3	.	TGCGCCAGCAGCTTGGGGACACTTAGCACAGATACGCAGTATTTT	CASSLGTLSTDTQYF
TRBV2	.	TRBJ1-2	.	TGTGCCAGCAGTGCAGGGCCCAACTATGGCTACACCTTC	CASSAGPNYGYTF
TRBV4-1	.	TRBJ2-7	TRBD2	TGCGCCAGCAGCTCGACTAGCGGAGGTTCCCCCTACGAGCAGTACTTC	CASSSTSGGSPYEQYF
TRBV6-6	.	TRBJ1-5	.	TGTGCCAGCACCCCCACCGGGAAGACTAATCAGCCCCAGCATTTT	CASTPTGKTNQPQHF
TRBV5-1	.	TRBJ2-7	.	TGCGCCAGCAGCTTGGACAGGATGGGCGAGCAGTACTTC	CASSLDRMGEQYF
TRBV7-2	.	TRBJ2-1	TRBD2	TGTGCCAGCAGCGCTGGACTAGCGGGAGAAGAGCAGTTCTTC	CASSAGLAGEEQFF
TRBV6-1	.	TRBJ1-1	.	TGTGCCAGCAGAACCGCAGGAGGGACTGAAGCTTTCTTT	CASRTAGGTEAFF
TRBV7-2	once	TRBJ2-7	.	TGTGCCAGCAGCTTAGACGTGGGACTCGGGTACGAGCAGTACTTC	CASSLDVGLGYEQYF
TRBV5-4	.	TRBJ2-7	TRBD1	TGTGCCAGCAGCTTTGACAGGGGAACCCCCTACGAGCAGTACTTC	CASSFDRGTPYEQYF
TRBV2	.	TRBJ1-2	.	TGTGCCAGCCAGGAAAGTGCTTATGGCTACACCTTC	CASQESAYGYTF
TRBV7-8	.	TRBJ2-1	TRBD1	TGTGCCAGCAGCTTTATCGGACAGGGGACAACTTACAATGAGCAGTTCTTC	CASSFIGQGTTYNEQFF
TRBV7-3	.	TRBJ2-3	.	TGTGCCAGCAGCCCTCTAGGCCCCGGAGATACGCAGTATTTT	CASSPLGPGDTQYF
TRBV5-1	.	TRBJ2-5	.	TGCGCCAGCAGCCGCACGGGTATGGAAGAGACCCAGTACTTC	CASSRTGMEETQYF
TRBV7-2	few	TRBJ1-2	TRBD1	TGTGCCAGCAGCTTAAAAGGGACAGGGGCCGTTGATGGCTACACCTTC	CASSLKGTGAVDGYTF
TRBV19	.	TRBJ2-1	.	TGTGCCAGTAGTATTGGTGGCGGAGGTGCGTCTGAGCAGTTCTTC	CASSIGGGGASEQFF
TRBV6-1	.	TRBJ2-7	.	TGTGCCAGCAGGTGGGGGGCCTACGAGCAGTACTTC	CASRWGAYEQYF
TRBV30	.	TRBJ2-7	TRBD1	TGTGCCTGGAATGGACAGGACGGAGCCTACGAGCAGTACTTC	CAWNGQDGAYEQYF
TRBV30	once	TRBJ2-1	TRBD2	TGTGCCTGGAGTGTACTGACTAGCGGAGCGGTCTACAATGAGCAGTTCTTC	CAWSVLTSGAVYNEQFF
TRBV7-2	.	TRBJ2-1	.	TGTGCCAGCAGCTTAGCCAGGGCCTACAATGAGCAGTTCTTC	CASSLARAYNEQFF
TRBV19	.	TRBJ2-5	TRBD2	TGTGCCAGTAGTTCCTCCTCCTGGACTAGCGGGAGTGGGGAGACCCAGTACTTC	CASSSSSWTSGSGETQYF
TRBV11-2	.	TRBJ2-5	TRBD2	TGTGCCAGCAGCACCGGGGGGAGAGGAGAGACCCAGTACTTC	CASSTGGRGETQYF
TRBV6-5	.	TRBJ2-5	.	TGTGCCAGCAGTTACCTCGCCGGGTCCGAGACCCAGTACTTC	CASSYLAGSETQYF
TRBV4-3	.	TRBJ2-1	.	TGCGCCAGCAGCCAAGATTCAGGGGAGTTCAATGAGCAGTTCTTC	CASSQDSGEFNEQFF